This T cell receptor beta chain originates from a study of T cells in narcolepsy. General study findings and limits: Autoreactive clone sequences were missing from some blood memory CD4+ repertoires.

Here immunoSEQ multiplex PCR was the method, and the copy in TCRdb shows in-frame clones only, minus some. The repertoire holds about 24,000 clones, approximately 85% seen once, with 9.5% to 13% in the top ten. The V and J ends lost 5 bases and 2 bases, in that order; junction bases with no gene match: 9. There are 15 residues in the CDR3. Germline CDR1 is LNHDA and CDR2 is SQIVND (reference sequence). This clone was seen just once. Its antigen is still unknown. This sequence joins TRBV19 and TRBJ2-7; 7 bases line up with TRBD1. The sample taken for sequencing was memory (CD45RA-) CD4+ T cells from blood. This sequence originates from a human donor in good health. The CDR3 DNA sequence: TGTGCCAGTAGTCCCGACAGGGTCGACACCTACGAGCAGTACTTC. Its protein product is CASSPDRVDTYEQYF.